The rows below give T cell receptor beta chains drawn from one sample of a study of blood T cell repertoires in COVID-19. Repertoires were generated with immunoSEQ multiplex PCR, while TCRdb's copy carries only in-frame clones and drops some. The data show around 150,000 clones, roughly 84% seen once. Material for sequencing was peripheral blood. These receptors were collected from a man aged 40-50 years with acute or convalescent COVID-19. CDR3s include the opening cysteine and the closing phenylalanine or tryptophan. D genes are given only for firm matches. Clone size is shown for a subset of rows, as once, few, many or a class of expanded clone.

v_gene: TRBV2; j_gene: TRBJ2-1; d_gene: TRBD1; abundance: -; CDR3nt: TGTGCCAGCAGTGAATTGATCCGCCGTGGGACAGGGTGGAATGAGCAGTTCTTC; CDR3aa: CASSELIRRGTGWNEQFF
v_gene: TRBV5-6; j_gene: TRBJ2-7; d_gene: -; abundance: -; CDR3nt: TGTGCCAGCAGCCTGGGGGGCAGGGCCTACGAGCAGTACTTC; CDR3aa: CASSLGGRAYEQYF
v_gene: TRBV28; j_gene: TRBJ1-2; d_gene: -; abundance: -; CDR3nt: TGTGCCAGCAAGAGATCCGGGAACTATGGCTACACCTTC; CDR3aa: CASKRSGNYGYTF
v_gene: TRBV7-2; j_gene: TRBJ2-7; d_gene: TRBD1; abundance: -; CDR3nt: TGTGCCAGCAGCTTAGGACAGGGACAGTCCTACGAGCAGTACTTC; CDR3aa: CASSLGQGQSYEQYF
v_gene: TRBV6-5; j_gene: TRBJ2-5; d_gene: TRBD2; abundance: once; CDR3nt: TGTGCCAGCAGTTACTCCGGACTAGCACGGGAGACCCAGTACTTC; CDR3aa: CASSYSGLARETQYF
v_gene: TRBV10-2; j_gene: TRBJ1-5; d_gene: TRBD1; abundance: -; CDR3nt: TGCGCCAGCAGTGACGTGGCAGGGGGCGCGAATAGCAATCAGCCCCAGCATTTT; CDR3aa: CASSDVAGGANSNQPQHF
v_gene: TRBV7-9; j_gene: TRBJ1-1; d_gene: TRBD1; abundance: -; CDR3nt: TGTGCCAGCAGCTTAGATCAGGGGGCCCCAATGAACACTGAAGCTTTCTTT; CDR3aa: CASSLDQGAPMNTEAFF
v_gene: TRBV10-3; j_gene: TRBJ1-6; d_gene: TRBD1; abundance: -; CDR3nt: TGTGCCATCAGTGAGTCGACAGGGTTCTATAATTCACCCCTCCACTTT; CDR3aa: CAISESTGFYNSPLHF
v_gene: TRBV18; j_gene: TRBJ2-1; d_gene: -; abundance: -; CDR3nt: TGTGCCAGCTCAGACATTAGCTCCTACAATGAGCAGTTCTTC; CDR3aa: CASSDISSYNEQFF
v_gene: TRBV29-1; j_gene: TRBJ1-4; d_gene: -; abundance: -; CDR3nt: TGCAGCGTTACGGACGGGGGATTGGAAAAACTGTTTTTT; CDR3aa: CSVTDGGLEKLFF
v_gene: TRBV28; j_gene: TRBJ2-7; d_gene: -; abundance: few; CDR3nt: TGTGCCAGCAGTTTAACGTCGAGGTCCTACGAGCAGTACTTC; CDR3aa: CASSLTSRSYEQYF
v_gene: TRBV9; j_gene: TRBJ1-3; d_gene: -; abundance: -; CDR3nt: TGTGCCAGCAGCGTAGGGGGAGGCTCTGGAAACACCATATATTTT; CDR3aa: CASSVGGGSGNTIYF
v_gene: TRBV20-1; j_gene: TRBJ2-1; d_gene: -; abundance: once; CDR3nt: TGCAGTGCCCGAGAACGTGAGCAGTTCTTC; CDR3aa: CSAREREQFF
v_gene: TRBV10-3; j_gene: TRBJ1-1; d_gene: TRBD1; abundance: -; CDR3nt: TGTGCCATCAGTGAGACAGGGGGCAGAACTGAAGCTTTCTTT; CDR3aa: CAISETGGRTEAFF
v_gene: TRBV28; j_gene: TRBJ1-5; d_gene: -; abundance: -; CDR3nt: TGTGCCAGCAGCGCCCCCCAGGGCCTGTATCAGCCCCAGCATTTT; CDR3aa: CASSAPQGLYQPQHF
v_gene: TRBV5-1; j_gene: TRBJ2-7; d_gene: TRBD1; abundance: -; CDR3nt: TGCGCCAGCAGCTTGGCCGGACAGGCGATGTACGAGCAGTACTTC; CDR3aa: CASSLAGQAMYEQYF
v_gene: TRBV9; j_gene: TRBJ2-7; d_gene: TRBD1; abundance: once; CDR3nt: TGTGCCAGCAGCGTACAACAGGGGTACGAGCAGTACTTC; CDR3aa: CASSVQQGYEQYF
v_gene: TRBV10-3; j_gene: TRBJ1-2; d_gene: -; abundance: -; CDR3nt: TGTGCCATCAAATGGGCAGGGATTGACTATGGCTACACCTTC; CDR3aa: CAIKWAGIDYGYTF
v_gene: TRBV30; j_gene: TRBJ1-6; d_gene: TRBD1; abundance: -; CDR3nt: TGTGCCCTCAAGATACAAGGGGGCGGGAATTCACCCCTCCACTTT; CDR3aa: CALKIQGGGNSPLHF
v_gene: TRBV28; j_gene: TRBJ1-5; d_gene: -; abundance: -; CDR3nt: TGTGCCAGCAGTTTACAGGGTATGGGCAATCAGCCCCAGCATTTT; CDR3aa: CASSLQGMGNQPQHF
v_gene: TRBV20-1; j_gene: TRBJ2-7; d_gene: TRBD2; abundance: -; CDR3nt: TGCAGTGCTAGTGCTGCTAGAAGCGGGGTATTCTACGAGCAGTACTTC; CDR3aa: CSASAARSGVFYEQYF
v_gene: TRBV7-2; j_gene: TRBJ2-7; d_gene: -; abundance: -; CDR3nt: TGTGCCAGCAGCATCGGGCAGGGAAGCTCCTACGAGCAGTACTTC; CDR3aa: CASSIGQGSSYEQYF
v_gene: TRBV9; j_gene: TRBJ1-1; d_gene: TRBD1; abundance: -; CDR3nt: TGTGCCAGCAGCGCAGCGGGACAGGGGATGGCTGAAGCTTTCTTT; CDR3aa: CASSAAGQGMAEAFF
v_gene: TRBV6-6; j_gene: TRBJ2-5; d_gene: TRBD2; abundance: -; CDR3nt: TGTGCCAGCAGTAACTCGGGACTAGCGAGAGAGACCCAGTACTTC; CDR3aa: CASSNSGLARETQYF
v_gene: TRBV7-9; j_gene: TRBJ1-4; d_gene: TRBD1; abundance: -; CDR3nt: TGTGCCAGCAGCTTAGAATCTGGGACAGGCAAAGAAAAACTGTTTTTT; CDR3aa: CASSLESGTGKEKLFF
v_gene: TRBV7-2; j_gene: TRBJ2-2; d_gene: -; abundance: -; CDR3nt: TGTGCCAGCAGCGCCTCCCCGGCGGCCGGGGAGCTGTTTTTT; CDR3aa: CASSASPAAGELFF
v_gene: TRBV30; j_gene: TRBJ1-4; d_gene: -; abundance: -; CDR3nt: TGTGCCTGGAGTGTGGCGGTCTCGCTTAATGAAAAACTGTTTTTT; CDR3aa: CAWSVAVSLNEKLFF
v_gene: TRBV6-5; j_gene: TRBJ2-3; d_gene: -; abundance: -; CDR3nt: TGTGCCGTAAGGACTAGCACAGATACGCAGTATTTT; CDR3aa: CAVRTSTDTQYF
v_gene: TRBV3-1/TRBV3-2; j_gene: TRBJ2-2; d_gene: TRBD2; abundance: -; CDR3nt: TGTGCCAGCAGCCTCACCCCCCGGACTAGCGGGGGGCGGGGCGGGGAGCTGTTTTTT; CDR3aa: CASSLTPRTSGGRGGELFF
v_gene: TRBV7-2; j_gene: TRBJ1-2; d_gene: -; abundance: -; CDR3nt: TGTGCCAGCAGCTTGACAGCTAACTATGGCTACACCTTC; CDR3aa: CASSLTANYGYTF
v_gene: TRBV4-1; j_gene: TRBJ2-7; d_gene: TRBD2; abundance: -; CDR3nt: TGCGCCAGCAGCCAAGTCGGGGGGGTCACATCGTACGAGCAGTACTTC; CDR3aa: CASSQVGGVTSYEQYF
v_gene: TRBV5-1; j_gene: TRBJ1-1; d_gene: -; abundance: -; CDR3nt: TGCGCCAGCAGCCCGGAGGAAGCTGCGAACACTGAAGCTTTCTTT; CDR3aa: CASSPEEAANTEAFF
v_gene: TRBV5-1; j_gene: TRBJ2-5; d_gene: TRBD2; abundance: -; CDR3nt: TGCGCCAGCAGCGTCGGGACTAGCGGGGTAAAGACCCAGTACTTC; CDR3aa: CASSVGTSGVKTQYF
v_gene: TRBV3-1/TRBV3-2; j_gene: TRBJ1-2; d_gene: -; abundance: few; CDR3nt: TGTGCCAGCAGCCCGCGGGGGGGAGGTGGCTACACCTTC; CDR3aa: CASSPRGGGGYTF
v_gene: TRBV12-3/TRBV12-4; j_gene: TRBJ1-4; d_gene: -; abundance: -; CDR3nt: TGTGCCAGCAGTTTAATGCGTGAAAAACTGTTTTTT; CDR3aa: CASSLMREKLFF
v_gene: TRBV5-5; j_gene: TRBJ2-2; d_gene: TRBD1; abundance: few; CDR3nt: TGTGCCAGCGGCCCGGGACAGGGATCGTCCGGGGAGCTGTTTTTT; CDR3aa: CASGPGQGSSGELFF
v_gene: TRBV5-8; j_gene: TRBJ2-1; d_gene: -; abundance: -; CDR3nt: TGTGAAAACGGACGGGTGAGGAGGTACAATGAGCAGTTCTTC; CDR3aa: CENGRVRRYNEQFF
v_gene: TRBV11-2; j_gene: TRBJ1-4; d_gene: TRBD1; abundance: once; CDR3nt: TGTGCCAGCAGCTTAGGCCAGACAGGGTTAGGTGAAAAACTGTTTTTT; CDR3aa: CASSLGQTGLGEKLFF
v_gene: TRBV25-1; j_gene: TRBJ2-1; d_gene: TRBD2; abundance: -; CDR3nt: TGTGCCAGCCGGGGGGTGGACAATGAGCAGTTCTTC; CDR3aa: CASRGVDNEQFF
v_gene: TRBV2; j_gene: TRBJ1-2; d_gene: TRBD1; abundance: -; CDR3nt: TGTGCCAGCAGTAAGTGGGACAGCGATAACTATGGCTACACCTTC; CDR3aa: CASSKWDSDNYGYTF
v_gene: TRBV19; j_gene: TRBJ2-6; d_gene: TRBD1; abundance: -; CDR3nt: TGTGCCAGTACTAGGACAGGGGGCCCTGGGGCCAACGTCCTGACTTTC; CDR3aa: CASTRTGGPGANVLTF
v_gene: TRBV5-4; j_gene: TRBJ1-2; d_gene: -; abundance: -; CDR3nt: TGTGCCAGCAGCTCGACAGGAACCTACACCTTC; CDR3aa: CASSSTGTYTF
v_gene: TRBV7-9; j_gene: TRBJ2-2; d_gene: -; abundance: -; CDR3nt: TGTGCCAGCAGCGAAAGCGGACCCGGGGAGCTGTTTTTT; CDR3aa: CASSESGPGELFF
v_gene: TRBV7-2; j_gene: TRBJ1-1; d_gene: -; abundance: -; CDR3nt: TGTGCCAGCAGCTTAGTGGCCAGCGTGAACACTGAAGCTTTCTTT; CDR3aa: CASSLVASVNTEAFF
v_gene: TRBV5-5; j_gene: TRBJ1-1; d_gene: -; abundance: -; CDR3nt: TGTGCCAGCAGCCTGGGGGCAGGGGCGGAAGCTTTCTTT; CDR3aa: CASSLGAGAEAFF
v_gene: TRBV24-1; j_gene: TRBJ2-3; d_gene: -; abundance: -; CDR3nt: TGTGCCACCAGTCCACAGGACACAGATACGCAGTATTTT; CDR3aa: CATSPQDTDTQYF
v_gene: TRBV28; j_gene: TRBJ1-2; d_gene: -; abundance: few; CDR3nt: TGTGCAAGCGGAGGGTGGTATGGCTACACCTTC; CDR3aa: CASGGWYGYTF
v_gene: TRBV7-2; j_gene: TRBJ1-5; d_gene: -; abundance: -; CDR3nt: TGTGCCAGCAGCTTAGCAGGGAGCCAGCCCCAGCATTTT; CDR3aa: CASSLAGSQPQHF
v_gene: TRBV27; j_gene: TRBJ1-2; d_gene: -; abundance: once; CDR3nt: TGTGCCAGCCGAAACACAGGGCGCCTCTACTATGGCTACACCTTC; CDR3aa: CASRNTGRLYYGYTF
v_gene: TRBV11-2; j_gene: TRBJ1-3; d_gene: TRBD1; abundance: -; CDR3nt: TGTGCCAGCAGCCTGAGGACAGGAGTCTCTGGAAACACCATATATTTT; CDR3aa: CASSLRTGVSGNTIYF
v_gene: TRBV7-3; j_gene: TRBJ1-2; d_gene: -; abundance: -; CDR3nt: TGTGCCAGCAGCTTAAACCAGGGCACTGGCTACACCTTC; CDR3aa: CASSLNQGTGYTF
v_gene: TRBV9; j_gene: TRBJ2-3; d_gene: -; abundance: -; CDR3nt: TGTGCCAGCAGCGTAGATAGCTCAAGCACAGATACGCAGTATTTT; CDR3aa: CASSVDSSSTDTQYF
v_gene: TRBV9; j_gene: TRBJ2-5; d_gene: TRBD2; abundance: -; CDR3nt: TGTGCCAGCAGCGTAGGACTAGCGGGGAGCCAAGAGACCCAGTACTTC; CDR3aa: CASSVGLAGSQETQYF
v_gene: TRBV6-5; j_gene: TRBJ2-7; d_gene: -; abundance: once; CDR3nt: TGTGCCAGCAGTCCTTTGAAGAGCTCCTACGAGCAGTACTTC; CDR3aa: CASSPLKSSYEQYF
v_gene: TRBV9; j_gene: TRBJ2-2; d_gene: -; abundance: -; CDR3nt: TGTGCCAGCAGCCCACAGGTCACCGGGGAGCTGTTTTTT; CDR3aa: CASSPQVTGELFF
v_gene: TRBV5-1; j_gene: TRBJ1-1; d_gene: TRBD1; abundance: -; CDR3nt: TGCGCCAGCAGCTTGGACAGGGGATCAACGTCGAACACTGAAGCTTTCTTT; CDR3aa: CASSLDRGSTSNTEAFF
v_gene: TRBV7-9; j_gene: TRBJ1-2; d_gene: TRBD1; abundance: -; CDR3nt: TGTGCCAGCAGCTCACCGGGACAGGGGAACTATGGCTACACCTTC; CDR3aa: CASSSPGQGNYGYTF